This T cell receptor (beta chain) was captured in a study of early T cells in non-severe SARS-CoV-2 infection. Study summary: The sequenced material was bulk RNA from unsorted whole blood, and its chains were unpaired.

This clonotype turned up a few times. Individual cDNA molecules were tagged with unique molecular identifiers. From the 5' RACE reads, TCRdb called clonotypes with MiXCR, one entry per CDR3 protein. This sample yields 60,000 or so distinct CDR3 sequences, of which roughly 13% are seen a single time; over 1.3% belongs to the top ten. The length of the CDR3 is 14 residues. Germline CDR1 SGHTA, CDR2 FQGNSA. The V end was cut by 5 bases, the J end by 2 bases, with 10 bases between. The rearrangement links TRBV7-2 to TRBJ2-1, with D uncertain. The source material was whole blood, sampled at baseline. The clonotype was recovered from an adult who was a healthcare worker with PCR-confirmed SARS-CoV-2 infection or an uninfected control (not recorded which). The DNA of the CDR3 is TGTGCCAGCAGCCCGGAGATCGCCTACAATGAGCAGTTCTTC. Translating it yields CASSPEIAYNEQFF.